This T cell receptor (beta chain) was observed in a study of persistence of HIV-infected CD4 T cells. Trimming shortened V by 0 bases and J by 2 bases, and 12 bases separated the two germline ends. CDR3 length: 16 residues. Germline assignment: CDR1 SGDLS and CDR2 YYNGEE. Of note for this clone: The antigen remains undetermined.

Study findings and constraints: Degenerate expanded CDR3beta sequences were enriched among CMV- and Gag-responding cells.

The libraries were made with immunoSEQ version 4 in survey mode. The protocol was immunoSEQ multiplex PCR, while the TCRdb copy is restricted to in-frame clones and leaves out a portion. The data contain tens of thousands of clones, roughly 78% of them singletons. Stimulation used about 9.2 ug/mL lysate from CMV-infected fibroblasts. CD40L/CD69 double-negative CD45RO-high memory CD4+ T cells were collected. CD8-depleted PBMCs were stimulated about 20 hours with anti-CD28/CD49d costimulation, CD40-blocking antibody and enfuvirtide. Sequenced material: CD4+ T cells sorted from PBMCs after roughly 18-hour stimulation, taken from a patient who received antiretroviral therapy. This chain joins TRBV9 and TRBJ1-3; unclear D gene. This clonotype was sampled from an adult man with HIV who was CMV-seropositive. The CDR3 DNA sequence: TGTGCCAGCAGCGTAGATGGGCTGGCCCCTGGAAACACCATATATTTT. Protein product: CASSVDGLAPGNTIYF.